This T cell receptor (beta chain) was recorded in a study of graft-versus-host responses after intestinal transplantation (dated by TCRdb to the early 2020s). Concerning the study at large: Recipients received multivisceral, liver-intestinal, or isolated intestinal transplants. Rather than going through the commercial service, samples from three later patients were sequenced in-house on an Illumina MiSeq and processed with MiXCR. Bulk TCR-beta CDR3 sequencing was used to track graft-versus-host and host-versus-graft alloreactive T cell clones in the graft, circulation and bone marrow after intestinal transplantation. Anti-thymocyte globulin induction was given to all recipients, followed by maintenance tacrolimus and steroids for approximately three years. The cohort enrolled 24 intestinal transplant recipients, one of whom was a retransplant, and a few patients without pretransplant specimens were excluded. To identify alloreactive clones, pre-transplant mixed lymphocyte reaction products were sequenced and compared with unstimulated pre-transplant donor and recipient T cells. Donor T cell macrochimerism was defined as a peak of at least 4% donor T cells among recipient peripheral blood mononuclear cells.

What the work shows at the level of the full study, not this receptor alone: Conclusions were limited by the relatively low number and heterogeneity of intestinal transplant patients. In the allografts of patients with donor T cell macrochimerism, GvH to HvG T cell clonal ratios were high. GvH clones turned up in recipient bone marrow, with some appearing earlier in ileal mucosa or blood, a pattern consistent with an intestinal mucosal origin. Early after transplant, peak levels of circulating GvH clones were associated with declines in HvG clones.

Details on this clone: The antigen it recognizes is unknown. Base qualities are missing; no much larger clone stands one base away.

Receptor libraries were prepared by the immunoSEQ multiplex PCR assay. For most patients, genomic DNA was isolated with the Qiagen DNeasy Blood and Tissue Kit and shipped frozen to Adaptive Biotechnologies for TCR sequencing. For most patients, high-throughput TCR-beta CDR3 sequencing of genomic DNA was performed by Adaptive Biotechnologies. The original methods were these. TCR sequencing data were retrieved from Adaptive's ImmunoSEQ software for around 19 patients, whereas three other patients were processed with MiXCR and VDJtools. To correct CD4 versus CD8 sorting errors, sequences present in both subsets at a frequency ratio below 5:1 were removed. CDR3 nucleotide sequences shared between donor and recipient were removed because the origin of such sequences could not be assigned. To count as alloreactive, a clone needed at least 2-fold expansion over unstimulated cells and a minimum CFSE-low frequency of 0.002% (template counts) or 0.001% (read counts). Mappable clones were those detected in sequenced pre-transplant spleen, lymph node, or MLR CFSE-low populations of the donor or recipient. The cumulative frequency of alloreactive clones was calculated as a percentage of all sequences, weighted by copy number. TCRdb took this table from immuneACCESS and kept in-frame rearrangements with V and J called. Such tables lack part of the clones; where checked against another copy, unresolved V genes explain under half of the gap, and the rest is unexplained. That table is the source of V, J and clone size, and D and trimming were worked out from the DNA. Here the sample has some 110,000 clones; roughly 93% occur a single time. The ten top clones hold roughly 1% of the sample.

Taken with the paper, the label for time point translates to: cells obtained before transplantation from donor or recipient. CD3+CD4+ and CD3+CD8+ populations were FACS-sorted from unstimulated pre-transplant donor and recipient cells taken from spleen or lymph nodes. The CDR3 runs 13 amino acids, cysteine and phenylalanine included. Only the CDR3 DNA is retained, 39 bases long and in frame from the first base. CDR1 and CDR2, per the germline V gene, are SGHTA and FQGNSA. The junction shows trimming of 0 bases on V and 3 bases on J, plus 6 bases between the germline ends. The specimen comprised unstimulated CD8+ T cells sorted from spleen or lymph node cells, sampled before transplant. The sequence derives from a human donor who was the organ donor for an intestinal transplant. The V and J genes are TRBV7-2 and TRBJ2-7; a tentative D call is TRBD1 (5 bases match). The CDR3 has the sequence CASSLAGDYEQYF. The sequenced DNA: TGTGCCAGCAGCTTAGCAGGGGACTACGAGCAGTACTTC.